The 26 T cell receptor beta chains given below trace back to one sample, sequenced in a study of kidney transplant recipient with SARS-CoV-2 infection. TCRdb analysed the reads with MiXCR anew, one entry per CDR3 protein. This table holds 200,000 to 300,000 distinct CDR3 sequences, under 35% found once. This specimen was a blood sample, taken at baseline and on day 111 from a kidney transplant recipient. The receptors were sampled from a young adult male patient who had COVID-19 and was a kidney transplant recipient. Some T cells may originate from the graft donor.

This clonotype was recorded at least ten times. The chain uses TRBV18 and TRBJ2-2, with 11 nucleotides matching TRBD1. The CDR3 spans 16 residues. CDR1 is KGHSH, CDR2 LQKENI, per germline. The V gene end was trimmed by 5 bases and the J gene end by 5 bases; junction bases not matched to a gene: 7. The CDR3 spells CASSAARDRGTGELFF. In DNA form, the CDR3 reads TGTGCCAGCTCAGCGGCCCGGGACAGGGGGACCGGGGAGCTGTTTTTT.

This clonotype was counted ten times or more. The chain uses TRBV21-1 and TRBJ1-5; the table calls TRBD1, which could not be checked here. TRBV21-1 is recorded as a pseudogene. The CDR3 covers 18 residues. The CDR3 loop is CASSKSGTGERSNQPQHF. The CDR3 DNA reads TGTGCCAGCAGCAAAAGTGGGACAGGGGAAAGAAGCAATCAGCCCCAGCATTTT.

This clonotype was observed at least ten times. Here the CDR3 reads CASSSPGIYNEQFF. The CDR3 DNA sequence: TGTGCCAGCAGTTCTCCGGGGATCTACAATGAGCAGTTCTTC. The chain carries TRBV27 and TRBJ2-1, with D possibly matching TRBD2 (5 bases). The CDR3 has 14 amino acids. V dropped 4 bases and J dropped 3 bases, with 10 bases sitting between them. The germline CDR1 and CDR2 sequences are MNHEY and SMNVEV (reference sequence).

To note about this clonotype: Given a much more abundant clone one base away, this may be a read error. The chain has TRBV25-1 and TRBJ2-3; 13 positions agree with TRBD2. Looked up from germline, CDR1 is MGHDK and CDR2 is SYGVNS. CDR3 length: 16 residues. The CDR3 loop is CATIPGLAGVEDAQYF. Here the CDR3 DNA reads TGTGCCACCATACCCGGACTAGCGGGAGTAGAAGATGCGCAGTATTTT.

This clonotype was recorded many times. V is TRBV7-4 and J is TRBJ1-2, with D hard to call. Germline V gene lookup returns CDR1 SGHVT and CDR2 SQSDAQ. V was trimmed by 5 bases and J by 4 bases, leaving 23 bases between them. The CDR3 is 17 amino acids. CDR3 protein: CASSTAISARKTYGYTF. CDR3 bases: TGTGCCAGCAGCACCGCCATTTCAGCTCGAAAGACCTATGGCTACACCTTC.

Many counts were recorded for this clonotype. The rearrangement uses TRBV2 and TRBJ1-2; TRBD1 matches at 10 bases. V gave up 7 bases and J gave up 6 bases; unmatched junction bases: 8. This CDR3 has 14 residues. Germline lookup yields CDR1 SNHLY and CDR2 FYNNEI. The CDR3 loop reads CASNDRGHRNGYTF. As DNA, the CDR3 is TGTGCCAGCAACGACAGGGGGCATCGGAATGGCTACACCTTC. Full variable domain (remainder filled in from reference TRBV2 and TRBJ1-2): EPEVTQTPSHQVTQMGQEVILRCVPISNHLYFYWYRQILGQKVEFLVSFYNNEISEKSEIFDDQFSVERPDGSNFTLKIRSTKLEDSAMYFCASNDRGHRNGYTFGSGTRLTVV.

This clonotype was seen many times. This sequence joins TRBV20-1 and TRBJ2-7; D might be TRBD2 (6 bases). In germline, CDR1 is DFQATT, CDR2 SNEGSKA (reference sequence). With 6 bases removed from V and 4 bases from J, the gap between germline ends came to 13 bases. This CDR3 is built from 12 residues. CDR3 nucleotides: TGCAGTGCACAAGGGAGGACTTACGAGCAGTACTTC. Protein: CSAQGRTYEQYF.

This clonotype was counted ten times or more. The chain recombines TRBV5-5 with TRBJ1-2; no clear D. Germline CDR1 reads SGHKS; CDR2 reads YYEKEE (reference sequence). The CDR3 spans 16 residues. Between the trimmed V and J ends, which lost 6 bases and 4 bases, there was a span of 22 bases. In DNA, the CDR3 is TGTGCCAGCAACGCATCTGTCTCGCGAAAGACCTATGGCTACACCTTC. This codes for CASNASVSRKTYGYTF.

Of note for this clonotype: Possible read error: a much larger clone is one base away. CDR3: CASSPRAVTYNEQFF. As DNA, the CDR3 is TGTGCCAGTAGCCCACGGGCTGTCACCTACAATGAGCAGTTCTTC. V and J are TRBV19 and TRBJ2-1; D not resolved. The V end lost 6 bases, the J end lost 2 bases, and 14 bases lay between the germline ends. The CDR3 extends over 15 amino acids. CDR1 LNHDA and CDR2 SQIVND come from the germline V gene (reference sequence). Supplemented by reference TRBV19 and TRBJ2-1, the full variable domain reads DGGITQSPKYLFRKEGQNVTLSCEQNLNHDAMYWYRQDPGQGLRLIYYSQIVNDFQKGDIAEGYSVSREKKESFPLTVTSAQKNPTAFYLCASSPRAVTYNEQFFGPGTRLTVL.

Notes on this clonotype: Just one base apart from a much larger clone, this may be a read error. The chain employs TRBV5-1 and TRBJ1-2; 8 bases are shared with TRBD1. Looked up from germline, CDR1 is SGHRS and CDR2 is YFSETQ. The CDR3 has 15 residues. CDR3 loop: CAGSPTGGLSSGYTF. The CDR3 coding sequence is TGCGCCGGCAGCCCAACAGGGGGTCTTTCGAGTGGCTACACCTTC. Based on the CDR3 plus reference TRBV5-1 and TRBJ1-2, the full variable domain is KAGVTQTPRYLIKTRGQQVTLSCSPISGHRSVSWYQQTPGQGLQFLFEYFSETQRNKGNFPGRFSGRQFSNSRSEMNVSTLELGDSALYLCAGSPTGGLSSGYTFGSGTRLTVV.

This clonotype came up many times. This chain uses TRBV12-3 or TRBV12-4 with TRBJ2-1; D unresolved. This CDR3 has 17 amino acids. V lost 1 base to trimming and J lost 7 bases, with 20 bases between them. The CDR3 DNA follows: TGTGCCAGCAGTTTAGTGCTTCCAGGCGTCTTGAGAAATGAGCAGTTCTTC. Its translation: CASSLVLPGVLRNEQFF.

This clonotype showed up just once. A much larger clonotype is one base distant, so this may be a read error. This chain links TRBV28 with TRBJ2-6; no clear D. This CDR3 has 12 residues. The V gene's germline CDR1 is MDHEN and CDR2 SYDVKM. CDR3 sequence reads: CASRTPGWVLIF. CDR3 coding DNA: TGTGCCAGCAGGACCCCCGGGTGGGTCCTGATTTTC.

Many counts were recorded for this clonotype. CDR3 residues: CASSSYRGRNTEAFF. Written as DNA, the CDR3 is TGTGCCAGCAGCTCCTACAGGGGGCGAAACACTGAAGCTTTCTTT. The chain uses TRBV11-2 and TRBJ1-1; 9 bases match TRBD1. After removal of 4 bases from V and 2 bases from J, the junction contained 5 bases not matched to a gene. The germline V gene encodes CDR1 SGHAT and CDR2 FQNNGV. The CDR3 sequence is 15 residues long. The complete variable domain, with remaining parts taken from reference TRBV11-2 and TRBJ1-1, reads EAGVAQSPRYKIIEKRQSVAFWCNPISGHATLYWYQQILGQGPKLLIQFQNNGVVDDSQLPKDRFSAERLKGVDSTLKIQPAKLEDSAVYLCASSSYRGRNTEAFFGQGTRLTVV.

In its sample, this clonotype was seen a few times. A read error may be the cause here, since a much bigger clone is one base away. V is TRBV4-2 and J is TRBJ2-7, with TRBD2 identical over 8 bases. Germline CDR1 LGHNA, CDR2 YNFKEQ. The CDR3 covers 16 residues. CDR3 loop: CAGSQGRSSGTYEQYF. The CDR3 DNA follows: TGTGCCGGCAGCCAAGGTCGCAGTAGCGGGACCTACGAGCAGTACTTC.

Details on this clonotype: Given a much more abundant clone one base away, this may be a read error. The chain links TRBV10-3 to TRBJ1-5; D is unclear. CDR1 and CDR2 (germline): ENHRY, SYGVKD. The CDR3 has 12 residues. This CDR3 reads CTISGNNQPQHF. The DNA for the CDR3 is TGTACCATCTCAGGTAACAATCAGCCCCAGCATTTT.

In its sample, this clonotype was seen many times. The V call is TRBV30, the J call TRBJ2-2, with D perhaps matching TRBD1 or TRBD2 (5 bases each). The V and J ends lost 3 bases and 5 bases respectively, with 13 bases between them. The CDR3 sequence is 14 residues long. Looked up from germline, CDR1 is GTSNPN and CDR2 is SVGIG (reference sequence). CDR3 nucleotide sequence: TGTGCCTGGAGCTCGGGACCCAGGACCGGGGAGCTGTTTTTT. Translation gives CAWSSGPRTGELFF. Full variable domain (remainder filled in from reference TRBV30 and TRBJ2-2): SQTIHQWPATLVQPVGSPLSLECTVEGTSNPNLYWYRQAAGRGLQLLFYSVGIGQISSEVPQNLSASRPQDRQFILSSKKLLLSDSGFYLCAWSSGPRTGELFFGEGSRLTVL.

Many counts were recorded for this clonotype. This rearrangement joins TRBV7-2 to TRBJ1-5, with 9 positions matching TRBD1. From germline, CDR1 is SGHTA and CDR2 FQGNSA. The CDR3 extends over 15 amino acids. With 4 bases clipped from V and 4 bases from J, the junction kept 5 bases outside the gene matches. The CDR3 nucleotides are TGTGCCAGCAGCTCTCCCGGGACAGGGAATCAGCCCCAGCATTTT. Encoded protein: CASSSPGTGNQPQHF.

DNA for the CDR3: TGTGCCAGCAGCATTGCTACTCCCATTTCTTTCTCTGAGACCCAGTACTTC. It yields the protein CASSIATPISFSETQYF. This chain links TRBV3-1 with TRBJ2-5; D gene ambiguous. The CDR3 contains 17 residues. Germline CDR1 is LGHDT and CDR2 is YNNKEL (reference sequence). V shed 5 bases and J shed 5 bases, with 24 bases lying between them.

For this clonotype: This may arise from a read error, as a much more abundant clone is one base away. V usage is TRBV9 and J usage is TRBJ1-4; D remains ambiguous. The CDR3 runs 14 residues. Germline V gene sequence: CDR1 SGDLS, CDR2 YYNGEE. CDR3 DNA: TGTACCAGCAGCCCAAATCCCAAGGATGAAAAACTGTTTTTT. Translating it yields CTSSPNPKDEKLFF.

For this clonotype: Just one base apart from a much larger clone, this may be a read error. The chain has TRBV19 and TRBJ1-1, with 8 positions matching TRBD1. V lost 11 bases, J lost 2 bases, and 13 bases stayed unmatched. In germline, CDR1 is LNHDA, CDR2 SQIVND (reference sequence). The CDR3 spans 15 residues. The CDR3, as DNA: TGTGCCGTCAAGCCTGCGGCAGGGGGCAACACTGAAGCTTTCTTT. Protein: CAVKPAAGGNTEAFF.

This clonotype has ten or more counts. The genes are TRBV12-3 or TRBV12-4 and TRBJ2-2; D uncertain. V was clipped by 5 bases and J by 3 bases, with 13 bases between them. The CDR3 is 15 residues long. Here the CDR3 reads CASSPGAGYTGELFF. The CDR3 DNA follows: TGTGCCAGCAGTCCGGGTGCCGGGTACACCGGGGAGCTGTTTTTT.

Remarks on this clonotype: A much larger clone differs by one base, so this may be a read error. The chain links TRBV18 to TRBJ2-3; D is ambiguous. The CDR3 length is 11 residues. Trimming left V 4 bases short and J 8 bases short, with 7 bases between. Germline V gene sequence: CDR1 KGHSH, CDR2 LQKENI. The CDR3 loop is CASSRSGTQYF. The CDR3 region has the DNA TGTGCCAGCTCACGGTCAGGTACGCAGTATTTT.

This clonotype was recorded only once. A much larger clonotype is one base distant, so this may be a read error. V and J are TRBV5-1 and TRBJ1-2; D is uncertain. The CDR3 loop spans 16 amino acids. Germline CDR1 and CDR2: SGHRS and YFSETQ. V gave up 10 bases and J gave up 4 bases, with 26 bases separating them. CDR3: CAGVKQSVRKTYGYTF. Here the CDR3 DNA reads TGCGCCGGCGTAAAACAATCGGTTCGAAAGACCTATGGCTACACCTTC.

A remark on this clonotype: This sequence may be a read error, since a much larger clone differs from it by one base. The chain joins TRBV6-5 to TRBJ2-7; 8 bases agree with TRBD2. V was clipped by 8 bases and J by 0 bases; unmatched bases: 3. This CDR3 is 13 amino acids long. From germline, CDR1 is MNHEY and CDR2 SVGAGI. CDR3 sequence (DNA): TGTGCCAGCCTTAGCGGGACCTCCTACGAGCAGTACTTC. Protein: CASLSGTSYEQYF.

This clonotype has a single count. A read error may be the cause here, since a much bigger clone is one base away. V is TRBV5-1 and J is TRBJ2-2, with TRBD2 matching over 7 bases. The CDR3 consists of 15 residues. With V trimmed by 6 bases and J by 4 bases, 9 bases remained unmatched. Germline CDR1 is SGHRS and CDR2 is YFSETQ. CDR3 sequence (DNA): TGCGCCAGCATCTTAAGCGGGATTGGCACCGGGGAGCTGTTTTTT. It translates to CASILSGIGTGELFF.

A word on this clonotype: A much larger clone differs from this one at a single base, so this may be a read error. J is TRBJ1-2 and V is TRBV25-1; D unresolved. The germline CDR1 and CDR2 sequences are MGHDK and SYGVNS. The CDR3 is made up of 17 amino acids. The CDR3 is CASSAVRELGKTYGYAF. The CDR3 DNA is TGTGCCAGCAGTGCAGTTAGAGAACTGGGAAAGACCTATGGCTACGCCTTC.